This T cell receptor beta chain was identified during a study of T cells in Graves' hyperthyroidism and ophthalmopathy (dated by TCRdb to between 2018 and 2021). At the level of the whole study: Peripheral blood samples were taken at the time of initial diagnosis, prior to any treatment. To identify TCR V-J signatures that set the groups apart, the researchers used a discovery cohort of 95 to 100 patients, made up of under 45 with Graves' ophthalmopathy and 57 with stable Graves' hyperthyroidism. An independent validation cohort of fewer than 20 hyperthyroidism patients and approximately 16 patients who later progressed to ophthalmopathy tested prospective prediction of ophthalmopathy. The 85 to 100 discovery patients were randomly split 7:3 into training and test sets. The study also compared thyroid tissue and blood T-cell repertoires from 5 to 7 Graves' hyperthyroidism patients. Once sampling was done, hyperthyroidism patients were given methimazole at a starting dose of 30 mg daily, whereas ophthalmopathy patients were given high-dose intravenous methylprednisolone. The paper describes TCR Vbeta CDR3 sequencing of 135 peripheral blood samples, made up of 43 ophthalmopathy patients, 70 to 75 hyperthyroidism patients and roughly 17 progressor patients. Paper-wide results and their limitations: A 13 V-J signature model separated ophthalmopathy from stable hyperthyroidism, with 87.88% sensitivity and 81.08% specificity in cross-validation and 80%/75% in testing. Most expanded thyroid clonotypes (frequency above 0.001) were also found in blood, which suggests that blood repertoires may mirror thyroid immune responses. During validation, the model predicted progression to ophthalmopathy a median of approximately 6 months ahead of onset, with around 71% sensitivity and about 75% specificity. Sample size was not statistically predetermined, and blinding of investigators to group allocation was not performed.

The TCR beta CDR3 regions were amplified from RNA transcripts. For the first round of RT-PCR on the TCR CDR3, the HTBI primer set was used together with the Qiagen OneStep RT-PCR kit. The libraries were constructed in a second round of multiplex PCR and then size-selected and purified. The libraries were sequenced on an Illumina HiSeq2000 using paired-end 100 bp reads. The study's processing was this. SOAPnuke was used to process the raw data, with reads discarded if the reads contained adapters or uncalled bases, had a mean Phred below 15, or lacked an exact constant-primer or identifier match. COPE v1.2.5 was used to merge high-quality paired reads, and clonotypes were defined as unique nucleotide sequences. Clonotypes were aligned to IMGT TRBV, TRBD and TRBJ reference segments using MiTCR v1.1. Analysis was restricted to V-J combinations with a frequency above 0.0001, which covered roughly 99% of repertoires. The TCS score was defined as the ratio of F50 (clonal expansion) to E x V (chaos), calculated using BLOSUM62-based TCRdist between CDR3 peptides within each V-J. Welch's t-statistics and random forest reduced 514 V-J features to some 14, which were used in a naive Bayes classifier (R e1071). TCRdb reanalyzed the raw reads on its own, using fastp at Q25 for trimming and MiXCR for clone calling, and kept in-frame beta chains. Each CDR3 protein appears once, grouped with its most common genes and DNA. The V and J calls shown here were made by TCRdb, not taken from the authors' results. In all, the sample holds around 620,000 distinct CDR3 sequences, and 15% to 20% of those were seen once. The ten most abundant clones make up approximately 3.8% of the sample.

Stable Graves' hyperthyroidism was defined as the absence of progression to ophthalmopathy over 18 months of follow-up. Hyperthyroidism patients were aged 18 to 65 years and newly diagnosed, with disease duration of less than 2 months. Patients with uncontrolled infections, other autoimmune diseases, pregnancy or lactation were excluded. Diagnoses were established on the basis of clinical symptoms, serum thyroxine and TRAb, thyroid ultrasound, and orbital computed tomography. Ficoll-Paque density gradient centrifugation was used to isolate PBMCs from around 10 ml of fresh peripheral blood. Trizol reagent was used to extract total RNA, and RNA quality was then checked on an Agilent 2100 Bioanalyzer. With regard to this clonotype: Its antigen is not yet known. No base quality values were provided; no much bigger clone lies one nucleotide off.

Relative to germline, V is 11 bases shorter and J is 8 bases shorter, with 13 bases between their ends. Based on the germline V gene, the CDR1 and CDR2 sequences are MDHEN and SYDVKM. The CDR3 goes from the cysteine to the phenylalanine over 11 residues. The DNA shown is the 33-base CDR3, in frame from base 1. The chain was built from TRBV28 and TRBJ2-1, with no reliable assignment of the D segment. The receptor's source is a woman aged 25 to 39 with Graves' hyperthyroidism. The sequenced sample consisted of blood. The bases are TGTGCCTTGGGCTTCACGGATGAGCAGTTCTTC. Translated, it reads CALGFTDEQFF.